This TCR beta chain was recorded in a study of control samples from healthy donors and cancer patients. Clones were read by immunoSEQ multiplex PCR, and TCRdb kept only the in-frame ones, dropping some. The table records 90,000 to 100,000 clones, roughly nine tenths of them present only once. Trimming shortened V by 0 bases and J by 6 bases, and 15 bases separated the two germline ends. The length of the CDR3 is 16 residues. From germline, CDR1 is SNHLY and CDR2 FYNNEI. The V gene is TRBV2, the J gene TRBJ1-5; a weak D match, TRBD1 (6 bases). Sample: blood. This clonotype was obtained from a woman in her seventies in good health. Here the CDR3 reads CASSEAVTGFGQPQHF. CDR3 DNA: TGTGCCAGCAGTGAAGCGGTGACAGGATTTGGTCAGCCCCAGCATTTT.